One TCR beta chain is described in this entry. The data are from a study of blood T cell repertoires in COVID-19. The CDR3 loop spans 13 amino acids. Germline CDR1 is SNHLY and CDR2 is FYNNEI. Trimming took 6 bases from V and 7 from J; bases not matched to a gene: 6. This table comes from immunoSEQ multiplex PCR, and its TCRdb copy is limited to in-frame clones, with some not included. This sample has about 53,000 clones, with approximately 92% found just once. V and J are TRBV2 and TRBJ1-2; 9 bases are shared with TRBD1. The sequence was obtained from a man in his fifties or sixties with active COVID-19. Sequenced: peripheral blood. The CDR3 sequence is CASRIQGASGYTF. DNA of the CDR3: TGTGCCAGCAGAATACAGGGGGCTTCTGGCTACACCTTC.